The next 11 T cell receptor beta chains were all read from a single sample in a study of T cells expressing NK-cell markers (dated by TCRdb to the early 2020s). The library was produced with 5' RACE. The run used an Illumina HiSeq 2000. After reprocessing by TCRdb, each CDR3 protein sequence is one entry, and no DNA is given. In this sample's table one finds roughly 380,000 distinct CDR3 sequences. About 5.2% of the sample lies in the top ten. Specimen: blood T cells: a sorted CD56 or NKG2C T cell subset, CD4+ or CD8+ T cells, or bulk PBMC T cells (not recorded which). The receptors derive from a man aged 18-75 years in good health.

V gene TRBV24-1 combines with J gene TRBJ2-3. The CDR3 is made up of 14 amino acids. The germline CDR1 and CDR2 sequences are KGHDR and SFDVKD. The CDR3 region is CATSLGPNTDTQYF.

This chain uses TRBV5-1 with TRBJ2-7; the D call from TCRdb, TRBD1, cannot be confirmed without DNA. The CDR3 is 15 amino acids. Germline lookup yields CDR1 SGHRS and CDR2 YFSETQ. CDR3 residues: CASSTGGGVTYEQYF.

CDR3: CSGLWTSGVNEQFF. J is TRBJ2-1 and V is TRBV20-1; TCRdb outputs TRBD2, but without DNA this stays unchecked. The CDR3 is 14 residues long. Germline-derived CDR1 and CDR2 are DFQATT and SNEGSKA (reference sequence).

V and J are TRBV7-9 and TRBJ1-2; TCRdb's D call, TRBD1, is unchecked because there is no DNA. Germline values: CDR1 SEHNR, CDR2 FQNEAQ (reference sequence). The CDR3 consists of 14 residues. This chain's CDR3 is CASSPERGNYGYTF.

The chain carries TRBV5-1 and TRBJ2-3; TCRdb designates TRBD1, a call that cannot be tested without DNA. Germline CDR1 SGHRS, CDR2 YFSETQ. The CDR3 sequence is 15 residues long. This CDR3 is CASSYWDRSTDTQYF.

The CDR3 loop reads CASSLAASGYTDTQYF. The V gene is TRBV9, the J gene TRBJ2-3; as DNA is missing, the TRBD2 call by TCRdb cannot be tested. From germline, CDR1 is SGDLS and CDR2 YYNGEE. There are 16 residues in the CDR3.

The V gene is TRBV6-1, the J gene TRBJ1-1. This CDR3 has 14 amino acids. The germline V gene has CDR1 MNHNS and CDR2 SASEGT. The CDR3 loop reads CASRGSQGRTEAFF.

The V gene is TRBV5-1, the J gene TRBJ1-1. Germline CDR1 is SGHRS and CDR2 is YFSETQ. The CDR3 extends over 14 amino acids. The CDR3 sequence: CASSLGDIGTEAFF.

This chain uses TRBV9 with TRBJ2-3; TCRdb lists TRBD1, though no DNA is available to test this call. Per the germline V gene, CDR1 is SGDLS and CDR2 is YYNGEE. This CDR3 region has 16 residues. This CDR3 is CASSVDWTRITDTQYF.

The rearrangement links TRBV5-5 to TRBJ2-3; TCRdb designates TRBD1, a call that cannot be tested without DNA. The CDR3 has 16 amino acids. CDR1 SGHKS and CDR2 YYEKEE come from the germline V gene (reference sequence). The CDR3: CASSLAAGGSQDTQYF. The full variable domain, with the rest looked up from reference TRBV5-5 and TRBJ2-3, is DAGVTQSPTHLIKTRGQQVTLRCSPISGHKSVSWYQQVLGQGPQFIFQYYEKEERGRGNFPDRFSARQFPNYSSELNVNALLLGDSALYLCASSLAAGGSQDTQYFGPGTRLTVL.

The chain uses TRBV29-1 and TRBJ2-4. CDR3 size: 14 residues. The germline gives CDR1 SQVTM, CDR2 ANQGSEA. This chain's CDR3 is CSVRTELAKNIQYF.